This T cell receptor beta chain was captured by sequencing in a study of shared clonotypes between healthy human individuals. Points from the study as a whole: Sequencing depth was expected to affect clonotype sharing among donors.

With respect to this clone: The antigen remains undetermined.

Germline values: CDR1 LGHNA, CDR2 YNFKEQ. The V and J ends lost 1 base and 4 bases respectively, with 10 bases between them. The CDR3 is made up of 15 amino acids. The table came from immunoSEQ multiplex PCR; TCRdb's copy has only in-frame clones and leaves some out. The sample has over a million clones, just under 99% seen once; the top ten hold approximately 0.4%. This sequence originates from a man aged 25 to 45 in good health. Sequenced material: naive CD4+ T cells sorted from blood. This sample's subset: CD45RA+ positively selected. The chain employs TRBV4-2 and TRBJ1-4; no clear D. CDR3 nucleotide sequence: TGTGCCAGCAGCCAAGCGGCTCAGAGTAATGAAAAACTGTTTTTT. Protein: CASSQAAQSNEKLFF.